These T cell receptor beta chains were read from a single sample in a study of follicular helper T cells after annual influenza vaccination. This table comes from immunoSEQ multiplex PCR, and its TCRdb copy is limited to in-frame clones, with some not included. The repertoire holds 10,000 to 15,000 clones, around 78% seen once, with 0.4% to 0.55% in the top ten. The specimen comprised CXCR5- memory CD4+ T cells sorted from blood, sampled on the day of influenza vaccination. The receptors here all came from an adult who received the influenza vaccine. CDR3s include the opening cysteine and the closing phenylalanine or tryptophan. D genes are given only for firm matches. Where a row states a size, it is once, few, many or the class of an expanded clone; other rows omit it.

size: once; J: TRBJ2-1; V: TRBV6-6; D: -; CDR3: CASSPPGGSSYNEQFF; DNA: TGTGCCAGCAGCCCCCCCGGGGGAAGTTCCTACAATGAGCAGTTCTTC
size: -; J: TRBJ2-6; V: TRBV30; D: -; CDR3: CAWSYSRNGDSGANVLTF; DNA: TGTGCCTGGAGTTACAGCCGGAATGGGGACTCTGGGGCCAACGTCCTGACTTTC
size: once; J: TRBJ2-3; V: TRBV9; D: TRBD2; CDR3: CASSEGLAHTQYF; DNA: TGTGCCAGCAGCGAGGGACTAGCCCATACGCAGTATTTT
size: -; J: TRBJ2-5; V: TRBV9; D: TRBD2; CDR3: CASSVGASGGIETQYF; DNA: TGTGCCAGCAGCGTAGGGGCTAGCGGGGGTATAGAGACCCAGTACTTC
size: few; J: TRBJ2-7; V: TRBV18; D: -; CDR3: CASSPGEGYEQYF; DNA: TGTGCCAGCTCACCGGGGGAAGGCTACGAGCAGTACTTC
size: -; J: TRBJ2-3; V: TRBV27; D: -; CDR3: CASSRSGTDTQYF; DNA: TGTGCCAGCAGCCGCAGCGGCACAGATACGCAGTATTTT
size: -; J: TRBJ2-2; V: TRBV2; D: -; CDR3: CASQTGSNTGELFF; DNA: TGTGCCAGCCAGACAGGCTCGAACACCGGGGAGCTGTTTTTT
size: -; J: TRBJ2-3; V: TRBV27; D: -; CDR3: CASSRRGQLTDTQYF; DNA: TGTGCCAGCAGTCGCCGGGGGCAGCTTACAGATACGCAGTATTTT
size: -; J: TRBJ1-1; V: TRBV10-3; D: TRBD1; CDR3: CAISEGWLTGAAEAFF; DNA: TGTGCCATCAGTGAGGGTTGGCTGACAGGGGCCGCTGAAGCTTTCTTT
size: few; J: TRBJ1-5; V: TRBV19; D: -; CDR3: CASSLRHDGRPQHF; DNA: TGTGCCAGTAGTTTGAGACACGACGGGCGACCCCAGCATTTT
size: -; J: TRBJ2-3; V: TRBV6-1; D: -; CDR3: CASSESGGRFDTQYF; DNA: TGTGCCAGCAGTGAATCGGGCGGGCGTTTCGATACGCAGTATTTT
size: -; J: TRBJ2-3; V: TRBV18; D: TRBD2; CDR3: CASSRSSGGAASDTQYF; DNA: TGTGCCAGCTCACGAAGTAGCGGGGGGGCCGCCTCAGATACGCAGTATTTT
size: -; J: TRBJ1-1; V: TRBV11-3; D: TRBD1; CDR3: CASERGTANTEAFF; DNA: TGTGCCAGCGAGCGGGGGACAGCCAACACTGAAGCTTTCTTT
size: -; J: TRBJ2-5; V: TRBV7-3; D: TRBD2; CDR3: CASSPGGGEETQYF; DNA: TGTGCCAGCAGCCCGGGGGGGGGCGAAGAGACCCAGTACTTC
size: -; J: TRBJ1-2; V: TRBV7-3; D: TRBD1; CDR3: CASSLNSGTGGNYGYTF; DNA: TGTGCCAGCAGCTTAAACTCCGGGACAGGGGGCAACTATGGCTACACCTTC
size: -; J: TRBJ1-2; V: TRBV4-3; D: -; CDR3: CASSPGGGADGYTF; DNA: TGCGCCAGCAGCCCCGGAGGGGGGGCGGATGGCTACACCTTC
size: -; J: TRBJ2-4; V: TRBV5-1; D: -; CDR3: CASSGGTENIQYF; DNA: TGCGCCAGCAGCGGCGGGACAGAAAACATTCAGTACTTC
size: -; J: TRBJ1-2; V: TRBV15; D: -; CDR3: CATSSGQKYGYTF; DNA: TGTGCCACCAGCAGCGGCCAAAAGTATGGCTACACCTTC
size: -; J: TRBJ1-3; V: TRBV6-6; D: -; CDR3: CASSYGGSGNTIYF; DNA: TGTGCCAGCAGTTATGGGGGTTCAGGAAACACCATATATTTT
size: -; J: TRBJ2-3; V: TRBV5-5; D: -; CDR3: CASSFQGQTTDTQYF; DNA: TGTGCCAGCAGCTTTCAGGGGCAAACCACGGATACGCAGTATTTT
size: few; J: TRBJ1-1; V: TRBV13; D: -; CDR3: CASSWLRDTEAFF; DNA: TGTGCCAGCAGCTGGCTGAGGGACACTGAAGCTTTCTTT
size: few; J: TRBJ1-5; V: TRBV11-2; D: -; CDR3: CASSVSQGQPQHF; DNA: TGTGCCAGCAGCGTCTCCCAGGGACAGCCCCAGCATTTT
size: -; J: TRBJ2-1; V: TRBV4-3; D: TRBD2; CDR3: CASSQEGGRGYNEQFF; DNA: TGCGCCAGCAGCCAAGAGGGAGGGCGGGGTTACAATGAGCAGTTCTTC
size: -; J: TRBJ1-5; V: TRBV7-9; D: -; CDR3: CASSSDRSGIQPQHF; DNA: TGTGCCAGCAGCTCGGATAGGTCGGGCATTCAGCCCCAGCATTTT
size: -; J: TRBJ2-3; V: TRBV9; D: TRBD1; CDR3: CASSAGTGAVDTQYF; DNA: TGTGCCAGCAGCGCCGGGACAGGGGCAGTAGATACGCAGTATTTT
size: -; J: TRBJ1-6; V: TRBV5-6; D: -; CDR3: CASSFLTGRGRSPLHF; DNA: TGTGCCAGCAGCTTCCTGACAGGACGAGGAAGATCACCCCTCCACTTT
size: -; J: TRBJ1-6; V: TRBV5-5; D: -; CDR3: CASSFSNSPLHF; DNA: TGTGCCAGCAGCTTCAGTAACTCACCCCTCCACTTT
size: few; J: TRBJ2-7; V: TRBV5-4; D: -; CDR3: CASSYRDIYEQYF; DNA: TGTGCCAGCAGCTACCGGGACATCTACGAGCAGTACTTC
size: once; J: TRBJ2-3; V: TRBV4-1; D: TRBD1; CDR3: CASSRHRGQGAADTQYF; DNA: TGCGCCAGCAGCCGACACCGCGGCCAGGGGGCCGCGGATACGCAGTATTTT
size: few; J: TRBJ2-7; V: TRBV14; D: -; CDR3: CASSPQFGGYEQYF; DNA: TGTGCCAGCAGCCCTCAGTTTGGCGGCTACGAGCAGTACTTC
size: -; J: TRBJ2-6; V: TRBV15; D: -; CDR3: CATSRDASPAGANVLTF; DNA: TGTGCCACCAGCAGAGATGCCAGCCCGGCCGGGGCCAACGTCCTGACTTTC
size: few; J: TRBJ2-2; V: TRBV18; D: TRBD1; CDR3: CASSPLDRVTGELFF; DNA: TGTGCCAGCTCACCCCTCGACAGGGTCACCGGGGAGCTGTTTTTT
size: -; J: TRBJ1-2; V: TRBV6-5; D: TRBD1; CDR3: CASSYGGQGWGYTF; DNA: TGTGCCAGCAGTTACGGGGGACAGGGATGGGGCTACACCTTC
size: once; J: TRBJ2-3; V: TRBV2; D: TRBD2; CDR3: CASRGIGGTSTDTQYF; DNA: TGTGCCAGCAGGGGAATCGGGGGGACTAGCACAGATACGCAGTATTTT
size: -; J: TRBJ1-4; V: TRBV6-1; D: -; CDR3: CASSEANFRVATNEKLFF; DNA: TGTGCCAGCAGTGAAGCCAACTTCAGGGTTGCAACTAATGAAAAACTGTTTTTT
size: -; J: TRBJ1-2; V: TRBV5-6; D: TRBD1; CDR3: CASSLPGGFYGYTF; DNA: TGTGCCAGCAGCTTGCCAGGGGGGTTCTATGGCTACACCTTC
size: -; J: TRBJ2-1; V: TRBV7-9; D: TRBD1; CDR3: CASSLEGAKHNEQFF; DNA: TGTGCCAGCAGCTTAGAGGGGGCCAAACACAATGAGCAGTTCTTC
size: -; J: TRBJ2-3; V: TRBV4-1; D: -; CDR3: CASSQDSTLAPQYF; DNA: TGCGCCAGCAGCCAAGATTCGACACTTGCTCCGCAGTATTTT
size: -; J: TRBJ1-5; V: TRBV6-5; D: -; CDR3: CASTLGPGQPQHF; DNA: TGTGCCAGCACCTTAGGGCCCGGGCAGCCCCAGCATTTT
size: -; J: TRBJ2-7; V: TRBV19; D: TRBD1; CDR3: CASSARGLAYEQYF; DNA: TGTGCCAGTAGTGCCAGGGGGCTGGCCTACGAGCAGTACTTC
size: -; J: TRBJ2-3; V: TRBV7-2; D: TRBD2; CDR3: CASSQGLAPSTDTQYF; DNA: TGTGCCAGCAGCCAAGGACTAGCGCCCAGCACAGATACGCAGTATTTT
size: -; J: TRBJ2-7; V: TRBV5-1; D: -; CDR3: CASSLTSAYEQYF; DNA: TGCGCCAGCAGCTTGACTTCGGCCTACGAGCAGTACTTC
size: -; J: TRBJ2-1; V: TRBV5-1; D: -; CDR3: CASSLSNEQFF; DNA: TGCGCCAGCAGCTTGAGCAATGAGCAGTTCTTC
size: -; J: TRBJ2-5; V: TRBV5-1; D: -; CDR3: CASSLRGTTTQETQYF; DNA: TGCGCCAGCAGCTTGAGAGGTACTACCACACAAGAGACCCAGTACTTC
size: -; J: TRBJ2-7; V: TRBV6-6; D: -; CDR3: CASSTGTYEQYF; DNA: TGTGCCAGCAGTACAGGTACCTACGAGCAGTACTTC
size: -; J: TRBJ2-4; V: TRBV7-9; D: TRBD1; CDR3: CASSRPGQGRKNIQYF; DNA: TGTGCCAGCAGTAGACCGGGACAGGGGAGAAAAAACATTCAGTACTTC
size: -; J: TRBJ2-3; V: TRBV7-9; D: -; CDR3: CASTVGDTDTQYF; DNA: TGTGCCAGCACCGTGGGGGACACAGATACGCAGTATTTT
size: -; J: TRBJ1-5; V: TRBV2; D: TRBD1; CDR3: CASSGIRGFSNQPQHF; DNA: TGTGCCAGCAGTGGGATCAGGGGGTTTAGCAATCAGCCCCAGCATTTT
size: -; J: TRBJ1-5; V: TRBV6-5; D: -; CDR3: CASSYSHYSNQPQHF; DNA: TGTGCCAGCAGTTACTCCCACTATAGCAATCAGCCCCAGCATTTT
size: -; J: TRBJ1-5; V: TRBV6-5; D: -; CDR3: CASSYYPNQPQHF; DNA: TGTGCCAGCAGTTATTATCCCAATCAGCCCCAGCATTTT
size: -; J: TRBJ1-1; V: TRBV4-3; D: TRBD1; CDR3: CASSQKTGLGVTEAFF; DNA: TGCGCCAGCAGCCAGAAGACAGGGCTCGGGGTCACTGAAGCTTTCTTT
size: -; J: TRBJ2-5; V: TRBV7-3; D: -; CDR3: CASSSTAGSQETQYF; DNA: TGTGCCAGCAGCTCAACCGCGGGGTCCCAAGAGACCCAGTACTTC
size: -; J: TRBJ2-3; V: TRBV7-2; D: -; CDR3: CASSADYLSTDTQYF; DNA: TGTGCCAGCAGCGCTGACTATTTAAGCACAGATACGCAGTATTTT
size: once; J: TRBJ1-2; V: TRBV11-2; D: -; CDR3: CASSLVLGLEGYTF; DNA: TGTGCCAGCAGCTTAGTTCTGGGGCTTGAGGGCTACACCTTC
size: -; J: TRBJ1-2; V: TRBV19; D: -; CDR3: CASSPRGGYGYTF; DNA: TGTGCCAGTAGCCCCCGAGGGGGATATGGCTACACCTTC
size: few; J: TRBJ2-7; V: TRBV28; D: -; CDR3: CASSLLRQGYEQYF; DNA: TGTGCCAGCAGTTTATTGAGGCAGGGATACGAGCAGTACTTC
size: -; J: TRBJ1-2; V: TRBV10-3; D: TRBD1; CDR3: CAISEGQGTRYTF; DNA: TGTGCCATCAGTGAGGGACAGGGGACACGCTACACCTTC
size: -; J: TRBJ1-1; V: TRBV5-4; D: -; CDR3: CASSLDMRSTEAFF; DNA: TGTGCCAGCAGCCTGGATATGAGGAGCACTGAAGCTTTCTTT